The present T cell receptor beta chain was sequenced within a study of T cells in Graves' hyperthyroidism and ophthalmopathy. Overall study findings and caveats: In blood, most of the thyroid clonotypes expanded above 0.001 were also present.

The CDR3 runs to 18 residues. After removal of 4 bases from V and 2 bases from J, the junction contained 9 bases not matched to a gene. RNA transcripts served as the template for amplifying TCR beta CDR3 regions. An initial round of RT-PCR targeting the TCR CDR3 relied on the HTBI primer set. TCRdb fed the multiplex PCR reads into MiXCR, producing one record per CDR3 protein. The sample shows about 840,000 distinct CDR3 sequences, more than 30% of them seen only once. On this clonotype: The antigen is not known.

The chain has TRBV12-3 or TRBV12-4 and TRBJ1-5, with 12 bases lining up with TRBD1. Input material: blood. This TCR derives from a man in his late teens or twenties with Graves' hyperthyroidism. CDR3 sequence reads: CASSSGTGGRKGNQPQHF. CDR3 in DNA: TGTGCCAGCAGTTCCGGGACAGGGGGCAGAAAGGGCAATCAGCCCCAGCATTTT.